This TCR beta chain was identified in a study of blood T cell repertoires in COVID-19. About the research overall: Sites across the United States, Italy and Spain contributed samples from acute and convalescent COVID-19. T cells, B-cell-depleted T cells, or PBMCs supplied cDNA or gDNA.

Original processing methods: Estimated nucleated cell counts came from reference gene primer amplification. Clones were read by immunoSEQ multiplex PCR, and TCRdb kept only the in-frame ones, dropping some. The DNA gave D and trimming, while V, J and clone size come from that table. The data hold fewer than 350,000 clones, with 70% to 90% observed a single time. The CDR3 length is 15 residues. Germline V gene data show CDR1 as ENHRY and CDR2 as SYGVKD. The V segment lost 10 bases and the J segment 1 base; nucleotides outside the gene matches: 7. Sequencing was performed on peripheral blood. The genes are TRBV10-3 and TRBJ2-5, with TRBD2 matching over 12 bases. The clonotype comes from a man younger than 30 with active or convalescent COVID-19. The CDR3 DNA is TGTGCCAGTGCACTAGCGGGGGGCCTCCAAGAGACCCAGTACTTC. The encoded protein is CASALAGGLQETQYF.